These 19 T cell receptor beta chains were sequenced from one sample in a study of blood T cell repertoires in COVID-19 (dated by TCRdb to about 2020). Libraries were built with the immunoSEQ multiplex PCR assay. TCRdb limited this immuneACCESS table to in-frame rearrangements with V and J called. A share of clones is missing; checked studies link under half to unresolved V genes, and the rest is unexplained. The sample yields about 64,000 clones; more than 75% were counted once. The top ten hold around 13% of the sample. Input material: peripheral blood. The receptors shown here come from a human donor in a cohort sampled during active COVID-19.

The V and J genes are TRBV27 and TRBJ2-1; 7 nucleotides line up with TRBD2. The V segment lost 6 bases and the J segment 9 bases; nucleotides outside the gene matches: 14. This CDR3 is built from 15 residues. Germline CDR1 reads MNHEY; CDR2 reads SMNVEV (reference sequence). CDR3 DNA: TGTGCCAGCAGCCTATCCGGGGGGTCGGGAGGTGAGCAGTTCTTC. Protein product: CASSLSGGSGGEQFF.

This chain joins TRBV28 and TRBJ1-5, with a possible D match to TRBD1 (6 bases). The CDR3 totals 15 residues. The germline V gene has CDR1 MDHEN and CDR2 SYDVKM. Between the trimmed V and J ends, which lost 4 bases and 6 bases, there was a span of 16 bases. The CDR3 protein is CASSSGPDRFQPQHF. CDR3 nucleotides: TGTGCCAGCAGTTCGGGGCCCGACAGGTTTCAGCCCCAGCATTTT.

The V gene is TRBV6-5, the J gene TRBJ2-7; D perhaps matches TRBD1 (5 bases). The V end lost 0 bases, the J end lost 2 bases, and 14 bases lay between the germline ends. The V gene's germline CDR1 is MNHEY and CDR2 SVGAGI. The CDR3 totals 16 residues. CDR3 in amino acids: CASSYSAAGLTYEQYF. Here the CDR3 DNA reads TGTGCCAGCAGTTACTCGGCGGCAGGGTTGACCTACGAGCAGTACTTC.

The chain combines TRBV3-1 (or the pseudogene TRBV3-2) with TRBJ1-2; D ambiguous. This CDR3 region has 16 residues. Trimming pared 1 base from V and 2 bases from J, leaving 14 bases between. Germline-derived CDR1 and CDR2 are LGHDT and YNNKEL (reference sequence). The CDR3 DNA sequence: TGTGCCAGCAGCCAAGCAACGCTCGGGAACAACTATGGCTACACCTTC. As protein: CASSQATLGNNYGYTF.

The CDR3 sequence is CASSFPSGGKETQYF. The CDR3 region has the DNA TGTGCCAGCAGCTTTCCTAGCGGGGGAAAAGAGACCCAGTACTTC. This chain connects TRBV5-4 to TRBJ2-5; 10 bases agree with TRBD2. The CDR3 sequence is 15 residues long. The germline CDR1 and CDR2 sequences are SGHNT and YYREEE (reference sequence). V dropped 2 bases and J dropped 3; count of bases not matched to a gene: 4.

Turning to this clone: The junction departs from germline at one end; a sequencing error may be responsible. The rearrangement joins TRBV5-4 to TRBJ2-2; 10 nucleotides match TRBD2. Germline CDR1 SGHNT, CDR2 YYREEE (reference sequence). This CDR3 comprises 19 residues. The CDR3 protein is CASSLLRLAGALNTEELFF. CDR3 DNA: TGTGCCAGCAGCTTACTGCGGCTAGCGGGGGCCCTTAACACCGAGGAGCTGTTTTTT.

This clone has a single count. The rearrangement joins TRBV3-1 (or the pseudogene TRBV3-2) to TRBJ2-3, with D maybe TRBD1 (5 bases). CDR3 length: 11 amino acids. V gave up 8 bases and J gave up 4 bases, with 7 bases separating them. CDR1 and CDR2 (germline): LGHDT, YNNKEL (reference sequence). CDR3 in amino acids: CASGAADTQYF. In DNA, the CDR3 is TGTGCCAGCGGGGCGGCAGATACGCAGTATTTT.

This chain uses TRBV7-9 with TRBJ2-5, with a possible D match to TRBD1 (10 bases). This CDR3 region has 16 residues. With 5 bases removed from V and 5 bases from J, the gap between germline ends came to 21 bases. The germline V gene has CDR1 SEHNR and CDR2 FQNEAQ (reference sequence). Here the CDR3 DNA reads TGTGCCAGCAGCACCCGACAGGGGGCGGGGGGGGAGACCCAGTACTTC. Protein sequence: CASSTRQGAGGETQYF.

In DNA, the CDR3 is TGTGCCAGCAGTCCCCCACTGGGACACTCCTATCAGCCCCAGCATTTT. Residues: CASSPPLGHSYQPQHF. The chain carries TRBV28 and TRBJ1-5; D may be TRBD1 (6 bases). CDR1 is MDHEN and CDR2 is SYDVKM in the germline V gene. V dropped 5 bases and J dropped 5 bases, with 19 bases sitting between them. The CDR3 has 16 amino acids.

This rearrangement joins TRBV5-1 to TRBJ2-6; D perhaps matches TRBD2 (5 bases). The CDR3 runs to 16 residues. The ends were cut back, 1 base at V and 1 base at J, with 9 bases in the middle. Germline V lookup: CDR1 SGHRS, CDR2 YFSETQ. The CDR3 sequence is CASSLSGKSGANVLTF. CDR3 bases: TGCGCCAGCAGCTTGTCGGGGAAATCTGGGGCCAACGTCCTGACTTTC.

The chain is built from TRBV10-3 and TRBJ2-2; tentative D call: TRBD1 (5 bases). There are 14 residues in the CDR3. Germline lookup yields CDR1 ENHRY and CDR2 SYGVKD. V lost 5 bases to trimming and J lost 5 bases, with 12 bases between them. The DNA for the CDR3 is TGTGCCATCAGTATGGGGCGGTTAACCGGGGAGCTGTTTTTT. Its translation: CAISMGRLTGELFF.

V is TRBV9 and J is TRBJ2-3; no clear D gene. Germline lookup yields CDR1 SGDLS and CDR2 YYNGEE. The CDR3 covers 16 residues. The V end was cut by 4 bases, the J end by 0 bases, with 15 bases between. The CDR3 region has the DNA TGTGCCAGCAGCACCTACCTGACACAGAGCACAGATACGCAGTATTTT. It is translated as CASSTYLTQSTDTQYF.

The chain carries TRBV7-9 and TRBJ2-1, with TRBD1 as a possible D gene (6 bases). The V gene's germline CDR1 is SEHNR and CDR2 FQNEAQ (reference sequence). The CDR3 runs to 15 residues. Trimming removed 5 bases from V and 3 bases from J, with 14 bases in between. The CDR3 here is CASSRDKPYYNEQFF. CDR3 coding DNA: TGTGCCAGCAGCCGGGACAAGCCTTACTACAATGAGCAGTTCTTC.

CDR3 sequence (DNA): TGTGCCAGCAGCGAACGGTATTTCCCAGGGACAGGCACCCAAGAGACCCAGTACTTC. This translates into CASSERYFPGTGTQETQYF. V is TRBV6-1 and J is TRBJ2-5; 8 bases line up with TRBD1. V lost 6 bases, J lost 1 base, and 19 bases stayed unmatched. The CDR3 consists of 19 residues. Germline lookup yields CDR1 MNHNS and CDR2 SASEGT.

This clone was recorded once. The J gene is TRBJ2-1, the V gene TRBV30; 8 bases are a match to TRBD2. The CDR3 extends over 16 amino acids. Looked up from germline, CDR1 is GTSNPN and CDR2 is SVGIG (reference sequence). V was pared by 2 bases and J by 5 bases, with 11 bases of the junction left unmatched. In DNA form, the CDR3 reads TGTGCCTGGAGTTGGACGGGAGGGCGGTGGGACAATGAGCAGTTCTTC. Its protein is CAWSWTGGRWDNEQFF.

This chain joins TRBV5-4 and TRBJ2-3, with a possible D match to TRBD2 (7 bases). Germline CDR1 SGHNT, CDR2 YYREEE (reference sequence). V was trimmed by 4 bases and J by 5 bases, leaving 23 bases between them. The length of the CDR3 is 17 residues. In DNA, the CDR3 is TGTGCCAGCAGCCTCCTAGGGCGGGGGCGTGATGAAGATACGCAGTATTTT. Protein: CASSLLGRGRDEDTQYF.

This chain joins TRBV2 and TRBJ1-2; D unclear. CDR1 SNHLY and CDR2 FYNNEI come from the germline V gene. The V end lost 2 bases, the J end lost 7 bases, and 11 bases lay between the germline ends. This CDR3 has 13 amino acids. CDR3 sequence (DNA): TGTGCCAGCAGTGAAATTCGGGGATTTGGCTACACCTTC. Its translation: CASSEIRGFGYTF.

The chain combines TRBV2 with TRBJ2-1; 8 bases are shared with TRBD1. The germline V gene has CDR1 SNHLY and CDR2 FYNNEI. This CDR3 region has 13 residues. V trimming: 6 bases; J trimming: 5 bases; junction bases outside the gene matches: 3. DNA of the CDR3: TGTGCCAGCAGCACGACAGGGGACAATGAGCAGTTCTTC. This sequence encodes CASSTTGDNEQFF.

The chain joins TRBV29-1 to TRBJ1-5; 8 positions match TRBD1. Germline V gene data show CDR1 as SQVTM and CDR2 as ANQGSEA. The CDR3 loop spans 13 amino acids. Trimming at V came to 6 bases and at J to 4 bases, leaving 5 bases not matched to a gene. CDR3 region: CSVRDRGNQPQHF. The CDR3 DNA sequence: TGCAGCGTCCGCGACAGGGGAAATCAGCCCCAGCATTTT. Full variable domain (outside the CDR3, taken from reference TRBV29-1 and TRBJ1-5): SAVISQKPSRDICQRGTSLTIQCQVDSQVTMMFWYRQQPGQSLTLIATANQGSEATYESGFVIDKFPISRPNLTFSTLTVSNMSPEDSSIYLCSVRDRGNQPQHFGDGTRLSIL.